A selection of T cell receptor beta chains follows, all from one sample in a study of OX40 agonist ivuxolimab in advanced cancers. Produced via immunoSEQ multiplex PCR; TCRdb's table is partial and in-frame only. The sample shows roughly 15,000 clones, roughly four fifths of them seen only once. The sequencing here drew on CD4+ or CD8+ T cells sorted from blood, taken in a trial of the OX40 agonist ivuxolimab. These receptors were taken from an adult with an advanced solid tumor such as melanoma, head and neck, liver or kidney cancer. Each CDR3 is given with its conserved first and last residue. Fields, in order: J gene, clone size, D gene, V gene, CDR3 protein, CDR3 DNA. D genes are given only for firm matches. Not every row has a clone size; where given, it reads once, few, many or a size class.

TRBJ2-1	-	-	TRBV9	CASSSLGNEQFF	TGTGCCAGCAGCTCCCTTGGTAATGAGCAGTTCTTC
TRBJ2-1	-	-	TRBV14	CASSHPRGSSYNEQFF	TGTGCCAGCAGCCACCCACGGGGGAGCTCCTACAATGAGCAGTTCTTC
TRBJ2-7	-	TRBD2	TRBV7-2	CASSLGGAGNEQYF	TGTGCCAGCAGCTTAGGGGGAGCGGGGAACGAGCAGTACTTC
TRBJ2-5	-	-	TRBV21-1	CASSKGGRGRLAGTQYF	TGTGCCAGCAGCAAAGGTGGCAGGGGGCGTCTCGCAGGGACCCAGTACTTC
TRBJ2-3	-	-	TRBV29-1	CSVGLSGASTDTQYF	TGCAGCGTTGGGTTGTCCGGGGCTAGCACAGATACGCAGTATTTT
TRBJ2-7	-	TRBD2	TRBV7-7	CASAGTITYEQYF	TGTGCTAGCGCCGGGACTATCACCTACGAGCAGTACTTC
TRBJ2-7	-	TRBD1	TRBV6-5	CASRPGTGGYEQYF	TGTGCCAGCAGACCCGGGACAGGGGGCTACGAGCAGTACTTC
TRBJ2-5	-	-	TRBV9	CASSVGSGRETQYF	TGTGCCAGCAGCGTAGGCAGCGGCCGGGAGACCCAGTACTTC
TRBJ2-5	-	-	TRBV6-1	CATTAGTYEETQYF	TGTGCCACCACTGCCGGGACATATGAGGAGACCCAGTACTTC
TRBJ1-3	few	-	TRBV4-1	CASSQGDSGNTIYF	TGCGCCAGCAGCCAAGGGGACTCTGGAAACACCATATATTTT
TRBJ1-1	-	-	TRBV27	CASSPTRILNTEAFF	TGTGCCAGCAGTCCCACGCGGATTCTGAACACTGAAGCTTTCTTT
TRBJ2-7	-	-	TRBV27	CASSSPGRRYEQYF	TGTGCCAGCAGTTCCCCGGGACGGCGGTACGAGCAGTACTTC
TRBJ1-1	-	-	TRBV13	CASSLWDAGGAFF	TGTGCCAGCAGCTTATGGGACGCCGGCGGAGCTTTCTTT
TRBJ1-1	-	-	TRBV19	CASSIPPGTEAFF	TGTGCCAGTAGTATACCTCCGGGGACTGAAGCTTTCTTT